This T cell receptor (beta chain) came from a study of T cells in Graves' hyperthyroidism and ophthalmopathy. Study-level background: At the time of initial diagnosis and before any treatment, peripheral blood was collected.

General study findings and limits: Clonotypes that were expanded in thyroid above 0.001 mostly appeared in blood too. The model identified upcoming ophthalmopathy a median 6.5 months ahead of onset.

The TCR beta CDR3 regions underwent amplification using RNA transcripts as the source. The study used the HTBI primer set for a first-round RT-PCR of the TCR CDR3. TCRdb reprocessed the multiplex PCR reads with MiXCR, giving one entry per CDR3 protein. The profile shows a few hundred thousand distinct CDR3 sequences, about a sixth of them singletons. Per germline, CDR1 SGHDN and CDR2 FVKESK. This CDR3 region has 16 residues. V dropped 5 bases and J dropped 1 base, with 15 bases sitting between them. Points on this clonotype: Its antigen is currently unknown.

The rearrangement uses TRBV14 and TRBJ2-1, with a tentative D call TRBD2 (6 bases). This sequence originates from a woman under 40 with Graves' hyperthyroidism. Sequencing input: blood. In DNA form, the CDR3 reads TGTGCCAGCAGCTCGTGGAGGAGGGTGTCCTACAATGAGCAGTTCTTC. Translating it yields CASSSWRRVSYNEQFF.